What follows are 20 T cell receptor beta chains derived from one specimen sequenced in a study of T cell responses to AZD1222 COVID-19 vaccine. Assay: immunoSEQ multiplex PCR; the TCRdb copy retains only in-frame clones and omits some. The sample has tens of thousands of clones, 75% to 90% seen once. The specimen was peripheral blood, collected on day 0 of AZD1222 vaccination. The receptors here all came from an adult in good health.

The V gene is TRBV24-1, the J gene TRBJ2-7; 8 nucleotides match TRBD2. Per the germline V gene, CDR1 is KGHDR and CDR2 is SFDVKD. V dropped 8 bases and J dropped 3; count of bases not matched to a gene: 5. CDR3 length equals 13 residues. CDR3 in DNA: TGTGCCACCAATAGCGGGACATGCTACGAGCAGTACTTC. This sequence encodes CATNSGTCYEQYF.

The chain links TRBV7-2 to TRBJ2-7, with D possibly being TRBD1 or TRBD2 (6 bases each). The CDR3 contains 14 residues. V was pared by 3 bases and J by 3 bases, with 12 bases between. From germline, CDR1 is SGHTA and CDR2 FQGNSA. CDR3 loop: CASSFNREDYEQYF. CDR3 in DNA: TGTGCCAGCAGCTTCAACAGGGAGGACTACGAGCAGTACTTC.

The chain is built from TRBV30 and TRBJ1-3; 7 bases align to TRBD1. Per germline, CDR1 GTSNPN and CDR2 SVGIG (reference sequence). The CDR3 has 17 residues. Germline trimming cut 2 bases from V and 0 bases from J; bases unmatched to any gene: 10. In nucleotides, the CDR3 is TGTGCCTGGAGTCCTCCCGGGACAGTCCACTCTGGAAACACCATATATTTT. This translates into CAWSPPGTVHSGNTIYF.

The chain has TRBV24-1 and TRBJ2-7; TRBD2 matches 10 bases. V dropped 6 bases and J dropped 5; count of bases not matched to a gene: 6. The germline gives CDR1 KGHDR, CDR2 SFDVKD. This CDR3 comprises 14 residues. Here the CDR3 DNA reads TGTGCCACCAGTTCTAGCGGGAGTGGAGACGAGCAGTACTTC. It codes for CATSSSGSGDEQYF.

The chain uses TRBV28 and TRBJ2-7; TRBD2 matches 8 bases. This CDR3 contains 15 residues. Germline lookup yields CDR1 MDHEN and CDR2 SYDVKM. V shed 1 base and J 0 bases; nucleotides not matched to a gene: 2. CDR3 DNA: TGTGCCAGCAGTTTATTCGGGAGGGCCTCCTACGAGCAGTACTTC. Translation: CASSLFGRASYEQYF.

V gene TRBV2 combines with J gene TRBJ1-1, with D perhaps matching TRBD1 (6 bases). Germline CDR1 SNHLY, CDR2 FYNNEI. Trimming left V 5 bases short and J 3 bases short, with 10 bases between. This CDR3 is 13 amino acids long. The CDR3 bases are TGTGCCAGCAGTCAGGGGAGGGACACTGAAGCTTTCTTT. It translates to CASSQGRDTEAFF.

The chain joins TRBV10-3 to TRBJ1-2, with D hard to call. V was cut by 3 bases and J by 6 bases, with 14 bases left in between. Germline CDR1 ENHRY, CDR2 SYGVKD. This CDR3 has 14 residues. The DNA of the CDR3 is TGTGCCATCAGTGATGTAGGAAATGAGAATGGCTACACCTTC. Its translation is CAISDVGNENGYTF.

This clone was found a few times. This sequence joins TRBV19 and TRBJ1-3, with D hard to call. The CDR3 runs to 14 residues. Germline V CDR1 and CDR2: LNHDA, SQIVND (reference sequence). V lost 8 bases, J lost 0 bases, and 11 bases lay in between. The CDR3 spells CASLASFSGNTIYF. The CDR3, as DNA: TGTGCCAGTCTCGCATCCTTCTCTGGAAACACCATATATTTT. Combining the CDR3 with reference TRBV19 and TRBJ1-3 gives the whole variable domain DGGITQSPKYLFRKEGQNVTLSCEQNLNHDAMYWYRQDPGQGLRLIYYSQIVNDFQKGDIAEGYSVSREKKESFPLTVTSAQKNPTAFYLCASLASFSGNTIYFGEGSWLTVV.

V usage is TRBV2 and J usage is TRBJ1-2, with D unclear. This CDR3 has 14 residues. Germline CDR1 SNHLY, CDR2 FYNNEI. Trimming removed 5 bases from V and 7 bases from J, with 17 bases in between. DNA for the CDR3: TGTGCCAGCAGTACAGAATCCCGGGCAACTGGCTACACCTTC. It yields the protein CASSTESRATGYTF. Full variable domain (outside the CDR3, taken from reference TRBV2 and TRBJ1-2): EPEVTQTPSHQVTQMGQEVILRCVPISNHLYFYWYRQILGQKVEFLVSFYNNEISEKSEIFDDQFSVERPDGSNFTLKIRSTKLEDSAMYFCASSTESRATGYTFGSGTRLTVV.

The chain has TRBV5-4 and TRBJ2-2; the match to TRBD1 covers 8 bases. The CDR3 covers 16 residues. CDR1 is SGHNT, CDR2 YYREEE, per germline (reference sequence). The V and J ends lost 0 bases and 1 base, in that order; junction bases with no gene match: 2. CDR3 in amino acids: CASSLVGQGNTGELFF. For the CDR3, the DNA is TGTGCCAGCAGCTTGGTAGGACAGGGGAACACCGGGGAGCTGTTTTTT.

This chain joins TRBV24-1 and TRBJ2-1, with 12 bases fitting TRBD1. The J segment lost 4 bases and the V segment lost 4 bases, leaving 4 bases of the junction unmatched. This CDR3 is 16 amino acids long. The V gene's germline CDR1 is KGHDR and CDR2 SFDVKD. Here the CDR3 DNA reads TGTGCCACCAGTGACCCGGGACAGGGGGCTTACAATGAGCAGTTCTTC. It specifies CATSDPGQGAYNEQFF.

The V and J genes are TRBV18 and TRBJ2-7, with a possible D match to TRBD2 (5 bases). The length of the CDR3 is 15 residues. V was clipped by 3 bases and J by 3 bases, with 15 bases between them. The germline V gene encodes CDR1 KGHSH and CDR2 LQKENI. The CDR3 nucleotides read TGTGCCAGCTCACCTCCTAGCAGAAATAACTACGAGCAGTACTTC. Protein product: CASSPPSRNNYEQYF.

V and J are TRBV12-3 or TRBV12-4 and TRBJ1-4; 7 bases agree with TRBD1. CDR3 length: 12 amino acids. Trimming took 9 bases from V and 7 from J; bases not matched to a gene: 5. Written as DNA, the CDR3 is TGTGCCAGTCGGGACAGAAGTGAAAAACTGTTTTTT. Translating it yields CASRDRSEKLFF.

This clone occurred once. The rearrangement links TRBV27 to TRBJ1-5; weak D call: TRBD1 (6 bases). Germline CDR1 reads MNHEY; CDR2 reads SMNVEV (reference sequence). V lost 5 bases to trimming and J lost 3 bases, with 11 bases between them. The length of the CDR3 is 14 residues. The CDR3: CASSLRDTNQPQHF. For the CDR3, the DNA is TGTGCCAGCAGTCTACGGGACACCAATCAGCCCCAGCATTTT.

This clone was seen only once. The rearrangement joins TRBV7-3 to TRBJ1-3, with D unclear. V was pared by 2 bases and J by 0 bases, with 5 bases between. The CDR3 is 14 amino acids. Per the germline V gene, CDR1 is SGHTA and CDR2 is FQGTGA. CDR3 sequence reads: CASSLASSGNTIYF. In DNA, the CDR3 is TGTGCCAGCAGCTTAGCCAGCTCTGGAAACACCATATATTTT.

V usage is TRBV28 and J usage is TRBJ1-1; no firm D call. Germline V lookup: CDR1 MDHEN, CDR2 SYDVKM. The CDR3 has 14 residues. With 2 bases removed from V and 1 base from J, the gap between germline ends came to 8 bases. CDR3 in amino acids: CASSLIGPNTEAFF. The CDR3 DNA reads as TGTGCCAGCAGTTTAATCGGGCCGAACACTGAAGCTTTCTTT.

This chain connects TRBV29-1 to TRBJ2-1; 9 bases fit TRBD1. The germline V gene has CDR1 SQVTM and CDR2 ANQGSEA. V dropped 6 bases and J dropped 7; count of bases not matched to a gene: 16. The CDR3 runs to 16 residues. The chain's CDR3 is CSVPNVRQGGYNEQFF. The DNA of the CDR3 is TGCAGCGTCCCCAACGTTCGACAGGGGGGCTATAATGAGCAGTTCTTC.

The gene calls are TRBV6-5 and TRBJ1-2, with D maybe TRBD1 (5 bases). There are 13 residues in the CDR3. V was shortened by 2 bases and J by 7 bases, with 11 bases between the two germline ends. Germline-derived CDR1 and CDR2 are MNHEY and SVGAGI. CDR3 nucleotides: TGTGCCAGCAGTTACCTCAGGGCTCTTGGCTACACCTTC. It is translated as CASSYLRALGYTF.

The rearrangement uses TRBV5-4 and TRBJ1-1, with D maybe TRBD1 (6 bases). Germline CDR1 SGHNT, CDR2 YYREEE (reference sequence). This CDR3 contains 16 residues. The ends were cut back, 2 bases at V and 3 bases at J, with 17 bases in the middle. CDR3 DNA sequence: TGTGCCAGCAGCTTTGATCTCCGGGGGGCGGACACTGAAGCTTTCTTT. It specifies CASSFDLRGADTEAFF.

J is TRBJ2-1 and V is TRBV21-1; the table assigns TRBD2, which was not confirmed against the DNA. TRBV21-1 is a pseudogene locus. This CDR3 contains 15 residues. The CDR3 DNA reads as TGTGCCAGCAGCCGTAAAGGACTAGCAATCAATGAGCAGTTCTTC. Its translation is CASSRKGLAINEQFF.